This entry describes one T cell receptor beta chain. Its antigen is unidentified. The data belong to a study of identifying expanded T cells in peripheral blood. Study-level points and caveats: Across healthy donors, higher total template counts meant significantly greater approximately 2-week count variance.

Sequenced by immunoSEQ multiplex PCR; TCRdb stores in-frame clones only, minus some. The data contain tens of thousands of clones, 84% of them singletons. CDR1 is SQVTM and CDR2 is ANQGSEA in the germline V gene. Trimming pared 6 bases from V and 7 bases from J, leaving 12 bases between. The CDR3 is 11 amino acids. The rearrangement uses TRBV29-1 and TRBJ2-5; TRBD1 or TRBD2 may be the D gene (7 bases each). This receptor was obtained from a person aged 18 to 75 in good health. Sequencing input: blood. The CDR3 loop is CSVPGGGTQYF. The DNA of the CDR3 is TGCAGCGTACCAGGGGGGGGGACCCAGTACTTC.